This T cell receptor (beta chain) derives from a study of T cell changes during pregnancy in multiple sclerosis. Some clones are missing from TCRdb's copy, which holds only in-frame ones; the method was immunoSEQ multiplex PCR. The sample has some 81,000 clones; over 75% are singletons. The CDR3 loop spans 16 amino acids. V lost 5 bases to trimming and J lost 0 bases; unmatched junction nucleotides: 7. Germline CDR1 and CDR2: SEHNR and FQNEAQ (reference sequence). Sequencing used peripheral blood, obtained before pregnancy. This clonotype was sampled from a female donor with multiple sclerosis, enrolled in a pregnancy study. The V gene is TRBV7-9, the J gene TRBJ1-3, with 7 nucleotides matching TRBD1. The CDR3 nucleotides are TGTGCCAGCAGCCGGACAGGATCGAGCTCTGGAAACACCATATATTTT. Translating gives CASSRTGSSSGNTIYF.